Sequencing of this T cell receptor beta chain was carried out in a study of vaccination effects on CD4 cells after COVID-19. Viral peptide pools were used in the ViraFEST assay to expand antigen-specific CD4+ T cells, and sequencing came afterward. Between days 9 and 11 of culture, CD4+ T cells were separated out. SARS-CoV-2 infection was confirmed by PCR in the person between March and December 2020. As regards this clone: The antigen is unknown.

Trimming pared 4 bases from V and 0 bases from J, leaving 3 bases between. Germline CDR1 MNHEY, CDR2 SVGEGT. The CDR3 sequence is 12 residues long. TCRdb keeps only in-frame clones here, not all; method: immunoSEQ multiplex PCR. The sample lists 30,000 to 40,000 clones, approximately 70% seen once, with less than 40% in the top ten. The sequenced sample was CD4+ T cells from PBMCs cultured with a peptide pool, obtained before COVID-19 vaccination. The source of this sequence is a human donor who had a prior SARS-CoV-2 infection. J is TRBJ2-5 and V is TRBV6-2 or TRBV6-3; D is unclear. The CDR3: CASSWNQETQYF. The CDR3 DNA sequence: TGTGCCAGCAGTTGGAACCAAGAGACCCAGTACTTC.